Listed below are T cell receptor beta chains from one sample, sequenced in a study of blood T cell repertoires in COVID-19. Sequenced by immunoSEQ multiplex PCR; TCRdb stores in-frame clones only, minus some. This sample has roughly 150,000 clones; approximately 84% occur once, and the top ten carry 8.3%. The specimen was peripheral blood. These TCRs come from a woman aged 60-70 years with COVID-19, enrolled during active disease. The CDR3 runs from the conserved cysteine through the conserved F or W. D genes are given only for firm matches. The size field is filled for only some rows; it gives once, few, many or a size class.

clone_size j_call v_call d_call cdr3_aa cdr3_nt
. TRBJ2-1 TRBV5-5 TRBD2 CASRIAGASYNEQFF TGTGCCAGCAGAATAGCGGGAGCCTCCTACAATGAGCAGTTCTTC
few TRBJ2-7 TRBV7-2 . CASSLVREWEISNEQYF TGTGCCAGCAGCTTAGTTCGGGAGTGGGAGATAAGCAACGAGCAGTACTTC
. TRBJ1-1 TRBV5-4 . CASSPGQDTEAFF TGTGCCAGCAGCCCGGGACAAGACACTGAAGCTTTCTTT
once TRBJ2-1 TRBV24-1 TRBD2 CATSDLRAGVYNEQFF TGTGCCACCAGTGATTTGCGGGCGGGGGTCTACAATGAGCAGTTCTTC
. TRBJ2-2 TRBV19 TRBD2 CASSKPLAGGTGELFF TGTGCCAGTAGTAAGCCCCTAGCGGGGGGCACCGGGGAGCTGTTTTTT
. TRBJ1-6 TRBV25-1 . CASRPSSFGGGWSPLHF TGTGCCAGCAGGCCAAGCTCCTTCGGGGGGGGCTGGTCACCCCTCCACTTT
. TRBJ1-1 TRBV11-2 . CASSPRGAGVGVGEAFF TGTGCCAGCAGCCCCCGAGGCGCAGGCGTCGGGGTGGGTGAAGCTTTCTTT
once TRBJ2-7 TRBV3-1/TRBV3-2 . CASSPIEGYEQYF TGTGCCAGCAGCCCCATAGAGGGCTACGAGCAGTACTTC
. TRBJ1-1 TRBV18 TRBD1 CASSPTRTGWDEAFF TGTGCCAGCTCACCAACGAGGACAGGGTGGGATGAAGCTTTCTTT
few TRBJ2-5 TRBV4-1 TRBD1 CASSQGDREQETQYF TGCGCCAGCAGCCAAGGGGACAGGGAACAAGAGACCCAGTACTTC
. TRBJ2-2 TRBV19 . CASSQSAVGELFF TGTGCCAGTAGTCAATCTGCGGTCGGGGAGCTGTTTTTT
. TRBJ2-3 TRBV5-1 . CASSPNPTGSTDTQYF TGCGCCAGCAGCCCGAATCCCACGGGAAGCACAGATACGCAGTATTTT
once TRBJ2-1 TRBV9 . CASSVATGEQFF TGTGCCAGCAGCGTAGCTACGGGGGAGCAGTTCTTC
. TRBJ2-7 TRBV2 TRBD1 CASMGQGAGEQYF TGTGCCAGCATGGGACAGGGGGCGGGCGAGCAGTACTTC
. TRBJ2-3 TRBV5-1 . CASSPFTGADTQYF TGCGCCAGCAGCCCGTTTACTGGAGCGGATACGCAGTATTTT
. TRBJ2-7 TRBV15 TRBD2 CATSTPSGRYEQYF TGTGCCACCAGCACGCCTAGCGGGAGGTACGAGCAGTACTTC
few TRBJ1-1 TRBV18 TRBD1 CASSPLGQTNTEAFF TGTGCCAGCTCACCCCTGGGACAGACGAACACTGAAGCTTTCTTT
many TRBJ2-5 TRBV27 TRBD1 CASSPNRDSAETQYF TGTGCCAGCAGTCCAAACCGGGACAGTGCAGAGACCCAGTACTTC
. TRBJ1-1 TRBV19 . CASCSLHTEAFF TGTGCCAGTTGCAGTTTGCACACTGAAGCTTTCTTT
. TRBJ2-5 TRBV2 TRBD2 CASIGLARETQYF TGTGCCAGCATCGGACTAGCGAGAGAGACCCAGTACTTC
once TRBJ2-5 TRBV15 . CATSRDRPPQETQYF TGTGCCACCAGCAGAGATAGGCCGCCACAGGAGACCCAGTACTTC
. TRBJ1-4 TRBV6-5 TRBD1 CASSYEQGFEKLFF TGTGCCAGCAGTTACGAACAGGGGTTCGAAAAACTGTTTTTT
. TRBJ2-7 TRBV18 TRBD1 CASSPNTPTGGGLEQYF TGTGCCAGCTCACCAAACACCCCGACAGGGGGGGGCCTCGAGCAGTACTTC
. TRBJ1-1 TRBV5-4 . CASSLPLNTEAFF TGTGCCAGCAGCTTGCCCTTGAACACTGAAGCTTTCTTT
. TRBJ2-2 TRBV7-2 . CASSPGGRTGELFF TGTGCCAGCAGCCCGGGGGGCCGCACCGGGGAGCTGTTTTTT
. TRBJ1-5 TRBV6-2/TRBV6-3 . CASSTLYSGNQPQHF TGTGCCAGCAGTACCCTATATAGCGGCAATCAGCCCCAGCATTTT
. TRBJ1-3 TRBV9 . CASSLRTHISAGNTIYF TGTGCCAGCAGCCTTCGAACTCACATCAGCGCTGGAAACACCATATATTTT
. TRBJ1-6 TRBV6-5 . CASTIQLSPLHF TGTGCCAGCACCATACAGCTTTCACCCCTCCACTTT
once TRBJ1-4 TRBV6-5 . CASSYSPGGDEKLFF TGTGCCAGCAGTTACTCGCCAGGAGGGGATGAAAAACTGTTTTTT
few TRBJ1-5 TRBV27 TRBD1 CASSRGTGDRRNQPQHF TGTGCCAGCAGCCGAGGGACAGGGGATCGGCGCAATCAGCCCCAGCATTTT
once TRBJ2-2 TRBV10-1 TRBD2 CASSEFQRETGELFF TGCGCCAGCAGTGAGTTTCAGCGGGAGACCGGGGAGCTGTTTTTT
few TRBJ2-3 TRBV6-5 . CASSYSISSGDTQYF TGTGCCAGCAGTTACTCGATATCCAGCGGAGATACGCAGTATTTT
. TRBJ1-2 TRBV29-1 . CSVGAGASYYGYTF TGCAGCGTAGGGGCAGGGGCCTCCTACTATGGCTACACCTTC
. TRBJ2-3 TRBV5-6 TRBD2 CASSSPKIAGGLDTQYF TGTGCCAGCAGCTCCCCTAAGATAGCGGGGGGGTTGGATACGCAGTATTTT
. TRBJ2-7 TRBV27 . CASRSPSTYEQYF TGTGCCAGCCGGTCCCCCTCGACCTACGAGCAGTACTTC
. TRBJ1-1 TRBV19 . CASSGRQRGTEAFF TGTGCCAGTAGTGGCAGGCAAAGGGGCACTGAAGCTTTCTTT
. TRBJ2-2 TRBV3-1/TRBV3-2 . CASSQTGSGGTGELFF TGTGCCAGCAGCCAAACCGGCAGCGGTGGCACCGGGGAGCTGTTTTTT
. TRBJ1-2 TRBV6-5 TRBD1 CASSPPVRGSYGYTF TGTGCCAGCAGCCCCCCCGTCAGGGGGAGCTATGGCTACACCTTC
. TRBJ2-5 TRBV5-1 . CASSLEETQYF TGCGCCAGCAGCCTCGAAGAGACCCAGTACTTC
. TRBJ1-5 TRBV30 . CAWSVGGGKVVNWEHQPQHF TGTGCCTGGAGTGTGGGGGGGGGAAAGGTAGTTAACTGGGAGCATCAGCCCCAGCATTTT
once TRBJ1-3 TRBV3-1/TRBV3-2 . CASSQTISKPGNTIYF TGTGCCAGCAGCCAAACGATATCTAAGCCTGGAAACACCATATATTTT
. TRBJ2-5 TRBV7-2 . CASSKSTTGLGETQYF TGTGCCAGCAGCAAAAGCACTACGGGGTTAGGAGAGACCCAGTACTTC
many TRBJ2-7 TRBV28 TRBD1 CASRAGTGAFHEQYF TGTGCCAGCAGGGCCGGGACAGGGGCGTTTCACGAGCAGTACTTC
. TRBJ2-7 TRBV7-7 . CAVGSGGTSYEQYF TGTGCTGTGGGTTCGGGCGGGACCTCGTACGAGCAGTACTTC
. TRBJ1-1 TRBV3-1/TRBV3-2 . CASSQEYKNTEAFF TGTGCCAGCAGCCAAGAATACAAGAACACTGAAGCTTTCTTT